The rows below give T cell receptor beta chains drawn from one sample of a study of OX40 agonist ivuxolimab in advanced cancers. TCRdb keeps only in-frame clones here, not all; method: immunoSEQ multiplex PCR. The sample has approximately 60,000 clones, around 84% seen once. The sample here was CD4+ or CD8+ T cells sorted from blood, taken in a trial of the OX40 agonist ivuxolimab. Receptors originate from an adult with an advanced solid tumor such as melanoma, head and neck, liver or kidney cancer. Both conserved end residues are part of each CDR3. A D gene is named only where the DNA matches it firmly. Only some rows state a clone size, as once, few, many or a class for expanded clones.

J,V,size,D,DNA,CDR3
TRBJ2-5,TRBV19,.,.,TGTGCCAGTAGTATTGGACAGAACCAAGAGACCCAGTACTTC,CASSIGQNQETQYF
TRBJ1-4,TRBV19,.,.,TGTGCCAGTGGATGGGGGCTAAATGGCGAAAAACTGTTTTTT,CASGWGLNGEKLFF
TRBJ1-6,TRBV7-2,.,.,TGTGCCAGCAGGCTCTCCACAACGGGGATTTCACCCCTCCACTTT,CASRLSTTGISPLHF
TRBJ1-2,TRBV6-6,.,TRBD1,TGTGCCAGCAGGGTGGGACAGGGAGTTTATGGCTACACCTTC,CASRVGQGVYGYTF
TRBJ1-1,TRBV9,.,.,TGTGCCAGCAGCCCGCCACCCGGGACAAAAAAAGTGAACACTGAAGCTTTCTTT,CASSPPPGTKKVNTEAFF
TRBJ1-2,TRBV7-9,.,.,TGTGCCAGCAGCCCCATGGAAGTGGCATATGGCTACACCTTC,CASSPMEVAYGYTF
TRBJ1-4,TRBV2,few,.,TGTGCCAGCAGCATACCGGGACAACCGGTTTTT,CASSIPGQPVF
TRBJ2-5,TRBV2,few,.,TGTGCCAGCAGTGAAGCTTTGCTGAGGTCGTGGGGCCTGTACTTC,CASSEALLRSWGLYF
TRBJ2-3,TRBV7-2,once,.,TGTGCCAGCAGCTTAAGGCCGGGGTGGGCGGGTAGCACAGATACGCAGTATTTT,CASSLRPGWAGSTDTQYF
TRBJ2-3,TRBV7-2,.,TRBD1,TGTGCCAGCAGCCCCCTGGGACAGGGGATCACAGATACGCAGTATTTT,CASSPLGQGITDTQYF
TRBJ1-3,TRBV5-1,once,.,TGCGCCAGCAGCTCGGACGGGAACACCATATATTTT,CASSSDGNTIYF
TRBJ1-1,TRBV12-5,.,.,TGTGCTAGTGGTTTGGAGAGTGGGGCCCCGGAAGCTTTCTTT,CASGLESGAPEAFF
TRBJ2-2,TRBV5-1,.,.,TGCGCCAGCAGCCCTGACTCACGCCCCGGGGAGCTGTTTTTT,CASSPDSRPGELFF
TRBJ1-1,TRBV29-1,.,TRBD1,TGCAGCGTTGAGACAGGGGGCACTGAAGCTTTCTTT,CSVETGGTEAFF
TRBJ1-6,TRBV2,.,TRBD1,TGTGCCAGCAGTGATACGGGCGGGACAGCAAATTCACCCCTCCACTTT,CASSDTGGTANSPLHF
TRBJ2-1,TRBV18,.,.,TGTGCCAGCTCACCTTCACAGCCTAACAATGAGCAGTTCTTC,CASSPSQPNNEQFF
TRBJ1-1,TRBV7-2,.,.,TGTGCCAGCAGCTTAGCGCGGCTTACAGATGAAGCTTTCTTT,CASSLARLTDEAFF
TRBJ2-7,TRBV7-6,.,.,TGTGCCAGCAGCCCCGGGTCCACCTACGAGCAGTACTTC,CASSPGSTYEQYF
TRBJ1-4,TRBV19,.,TRBD1,TGTGCCAGTAGTCCGGACAGGGGGAGAGATGAAAAACTGTTTTTT,CASSPDRGRDEKLFF
TRBJ2-4,TRBV28,.,TRBD2,TGTGCCAGCAATACGTTAAGACGGGTTTTAGGGGAGGGCATTCAGTACTTC,CASNTLRRVLGEGIQYF
TRBJ1-1,TRBV2,.,TRBD1,TGTGCCAGCAGCCTTGGACAGGGGATTATTGAAGCTTTCTTT,CASSLGQGIIEAFF
TRBJ1-1,TRBV9,.,.,TGTGCCAGCAGCGTAGTGGGGGGCTCGAACACTGAAGCTTTCTTT,CASSVVGGSNTEAFF
TRBJ2-5,TRBV7-3,.,TRBD2,TGTGCCAGCAGCTTCGGACTAGCGGGGAGTCCCCAGTACTTC,CASSFGLAGSPQYF
TRBJ1-2,TRBV29-1,.,.,TGCAGCGCTACCTCCGGGGGTTCCTATGGCTACACCTTC,CSATSGGSYGYTF
TRBJ1-1,TRBV6-5,.,.,TGTGCCAGCAGTTACTCGGCAGGTCTGAACACTGAAGCTTTCTTT,CASSYSAGLNTEAFF
TRBJ2-7,TRBV7-9,few,.,TGTGCCAGCAGCTTAGATAGGAAGGGGTACGAGCAGTACTTC,CASSLDRKGYEQYF
TRBJ1-2,TRBV6-5,.,.,TGTGCCAGCAGTTACTCGGGAGGAGCTAACTATGGCTACACCTTC,CASSYSGGANYGYTF
TRBJ1-2,TRBV2,.,.,TGTGCCAGCAGTGAAGTCCGCAGCTATGGCTACACCTTC,CASSEVRSYGYTF
TRBJ2-7,TRBV30,.,TRBD1,TGTGCCTGGACCCTCGGACAGGGTAATTACGAGCAGTACTTC,CAWTLGQGNYEQYF
TRBJ1-5,TRBV16,.,.,TGTGCCAGCAGCCAATCGGGCCAGGGCAATCAGCCCCAGCATTTT,CASSQSGQGNQPQHF
TRBJ1-1,TRBV11-3,once,.,TGTGCCAGCAACAAGGGCGCGGGGACTGAAGCTTTCTTT,CASNKGAGTEAFF
TRBJ2-7,TRBV18,.,.,TGTGCCAGCTCCACAGGGTATTTGTACGAGCAGTACTTC,CASSTGYLYEQYF
TRBJ1-1,TRBV10-3,.,.,TGTGCCATCATCCCAGACAGAGAGGGAACTGAAGCTTTCTTT,CAIIPDREGTEAFF
TRBJ2-7,TRBV7-2,.,.,TGTGCCAGCAGCTTAGAACAGGGCTACGAGCAGTACTTC,CASSLEQGYEQYF
TRBJ1-4,TRBV2,.,.,TGTGCCAGCAGTAAAAATGAAAAACTGTTTTTT,CASSKNEKLFF
TRBJ1-6,TRBV4-3,.,TRBD1,TGCGCCAGCAGCCAAGGGACAGGGTTCGATTCACCCCTCCACTTT,CASSQGTGFDSPLHF
TRBJ2-3,TRBV6-5,once,.,TGTGCCAGCAGTCAACGACAGAGGAGCACAGATACGCAGTATTTT,CASSQRQRSTDTQYF
TRBJ2-1,TRBV5-6,.,TRBD1,TGTGCCAGCAGCTGGGACAGGAAAGGTGAGCAGTTCTTC,CASSWDRKGEQFF
TRBJ1-2,TRBV6-1,.,.,TGTGCCAGCAGTGAAAAATTACGGGTGGGCTACACCTTC,CASSEKLRVGYTF
TRBJ2-3,TRBV7-2,.,.,TGTGCCAGCAGCGCACCGGGACTCCCTAAGTATTTT,CASSAPGLPKYF
TRBJ1-1,TRBV27,few,TRBD1,TGTGCCAGCAGGACAGGGGCCACTGAAGCTTTCTTT,CASRTGATEAFF
TRBJ2-2,TRBV10-3,.,TRBD1,TGTGCCATCAGGTCTAGCACAGGGGCTGTTACCGGGGAGCTGTTTTTT,CAIRSSTGAVTGELFF
TRBJ1-6,TRBV28,.,.,TGTGCCAGCAGCCCTCATAGAGCTAATTCACCCCTCCACTTT,CASSPHRANSPLHF
TRBJ1-5,TRBV2,.,TRBD1,TGTGCCAGCAGTCCCGACAGGGGTAACCAGCCCCAGCATTTT,CASSPDRGNQPQHF
TRBJ2-2,TRBV5-5,.,.,TGTGCCAGCAGCTTGGCGCAGGGCGCCGGGGAGCTGTTTTTT,CASSLAQGAGELFF
TRBJ1-5,TRBV6-5,.,TRBD1,TGTGCCAGCCGGGACAGTAGCAATCAGCCCCAGCATTTT,CASRDSSNQPQHF
TRBJ1-3,TRBV19,.,TRBD1,TGTGCCAGTAGTATAAACAGGGGCGCTCGAAACACCATATATTTT,CASSINRGARNTIYF